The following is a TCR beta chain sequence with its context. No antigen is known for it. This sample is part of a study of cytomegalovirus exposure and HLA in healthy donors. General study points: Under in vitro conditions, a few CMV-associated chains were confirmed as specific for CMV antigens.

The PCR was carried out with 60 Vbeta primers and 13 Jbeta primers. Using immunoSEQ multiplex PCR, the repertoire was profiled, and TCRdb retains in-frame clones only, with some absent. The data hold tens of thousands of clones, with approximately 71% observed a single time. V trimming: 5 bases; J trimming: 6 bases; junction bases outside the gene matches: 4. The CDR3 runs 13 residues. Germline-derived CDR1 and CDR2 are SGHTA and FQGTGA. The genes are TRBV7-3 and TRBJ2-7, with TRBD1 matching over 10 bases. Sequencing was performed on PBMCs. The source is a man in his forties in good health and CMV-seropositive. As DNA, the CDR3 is TGTGCCAGCAGCATGGGGACAGGGGCCGAGCAGTACTTC. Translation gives CASSMGTGAEQYF.